This T cell receptor (beta chain) is from a study of CD8 T cells in ankylosing spondylitis. General study points: Reported data indicate significant enrichment of disease-linked clones within matched ankylosing spondylitis synovial fluid.

Using quantitative 5'-RACE with molecular barcodes, the authors made TCR beta libraries. TCRdb re-analysed the 5' RACE reads in MiXCR, keeping a single row per CDR3 protein. This table holds around 150,000 distinct CDR3 sequences, 5.5% to 7.5% found once. This clonotype was seen many times. As yet, its antigen is unknown. CDR3 length: 12 amino acids. Germline CDR1 and CDR2: SNHLY and FYNNEI. V was pared by 5 bases and J by 4 bases, with 8 bases between. The TCR sequence derives from a female donor with ankylosing spondylitis or in good health (not recorded which). The chain has TRBV2 and TRBJ1-1, with D tentatively TRBD1 (6 bases). The sequencing sample was made of blood, either unsorted or a sorted T cell fraction (not recorded which). CDR3 sequence reads: CASSWDTTEAFF. In nucleotides, the CDR3 is TGTGCCAGCAGTTGGGACACCACTGAAGCTTTCTTT.